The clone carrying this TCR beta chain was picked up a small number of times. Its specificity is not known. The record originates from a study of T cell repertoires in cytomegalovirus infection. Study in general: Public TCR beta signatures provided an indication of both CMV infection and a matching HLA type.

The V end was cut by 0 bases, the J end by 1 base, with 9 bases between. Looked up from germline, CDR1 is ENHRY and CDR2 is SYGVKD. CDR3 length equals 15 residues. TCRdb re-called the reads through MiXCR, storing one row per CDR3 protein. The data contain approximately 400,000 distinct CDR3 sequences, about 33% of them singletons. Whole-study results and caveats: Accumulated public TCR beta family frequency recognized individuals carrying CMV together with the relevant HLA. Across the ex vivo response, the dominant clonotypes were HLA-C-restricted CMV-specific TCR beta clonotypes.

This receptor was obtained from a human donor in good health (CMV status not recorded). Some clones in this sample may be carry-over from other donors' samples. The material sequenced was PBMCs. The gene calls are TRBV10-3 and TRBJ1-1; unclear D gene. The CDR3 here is CAISESEYGNTEAFF. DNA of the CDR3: TGTGCCATCAGTGAGTCTGAGTATGGGAACACTGAAGCTTTCTTT.